This T cell receptor (beta chain) was profiled in a study of cytomegalovirus exposure and HLA in healthy donors. This CDR3 comprises 21 residues. CDR1 is MNHEY and CDR2 is SMNVEV in the germline V gene (reference sequence). Deletions cut 0 bases from V and 5 bases from J, with 31 bases between. This PCR relied on a set of 60 Vbeta primers and 13 Jbeta primers. The repertoire was sequenced with immunoSEQ multiplex PCR; TCRdb's copy has only in-frame clones and lacks some. The sample consists of hundreds of thousands of clones, more than 85% of them appearing once. The sequence derives from a woman younger than 30 in good health and CMV-seronegative. The V gene is TRBV27, the J gene TRBJ2-5; D is perhaps TRBD2 (5 bases). The sample was PBMCs. The CDR3 reads CASSLSTAEVSGFRGWETQYF. The CDR3 DNA follows: TGTGCCAGCAGTTTATCGACCGCCGAGGTTTCCGGGTTCCGGGGTTGGGAGACCCAGTACTTC.